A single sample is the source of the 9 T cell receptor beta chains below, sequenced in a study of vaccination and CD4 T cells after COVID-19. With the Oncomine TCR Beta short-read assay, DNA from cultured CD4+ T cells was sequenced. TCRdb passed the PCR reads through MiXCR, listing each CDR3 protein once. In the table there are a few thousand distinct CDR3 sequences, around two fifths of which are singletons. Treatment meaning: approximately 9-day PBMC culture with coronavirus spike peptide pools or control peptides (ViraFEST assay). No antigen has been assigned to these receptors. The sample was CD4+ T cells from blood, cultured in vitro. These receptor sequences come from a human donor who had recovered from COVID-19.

The chain's CDR3 is CSASETGFYGYTF. CDR3 DNA: TGCAGTGCTAGTGAGACAGGGTTTTATGGCTACACCTTC. The J gene is TRBJ1-2, the V gene TRBV20-1, with 7 bases lining up with TRBD1. The germline V gene has CDR1 DFQATT and CDR2 SNEGSKA (reference sequence). The CDR3 totals 13 residues. The V segment lost 3 bases and the J segment 5 bases; nucleotides outside the gene matches: 6.

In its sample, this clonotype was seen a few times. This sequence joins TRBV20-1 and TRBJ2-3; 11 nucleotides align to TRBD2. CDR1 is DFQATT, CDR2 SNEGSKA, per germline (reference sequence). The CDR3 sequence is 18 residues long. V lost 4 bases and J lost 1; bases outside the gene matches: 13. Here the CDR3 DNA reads TGCAGTGCTAAAGGGGGACTAGCGGAGGGACGTGGCACAGATACGCAGTATTTT. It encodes CSAKGGLAEGRGTDTQYF.

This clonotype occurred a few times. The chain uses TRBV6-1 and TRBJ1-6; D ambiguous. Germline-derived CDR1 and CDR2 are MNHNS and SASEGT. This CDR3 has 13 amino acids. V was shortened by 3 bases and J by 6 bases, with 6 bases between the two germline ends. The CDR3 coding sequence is TGTGCCAGCAGTGACGGGATTAATTCACCCCTCCACTTT. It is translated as CASSDGINSPLHF.

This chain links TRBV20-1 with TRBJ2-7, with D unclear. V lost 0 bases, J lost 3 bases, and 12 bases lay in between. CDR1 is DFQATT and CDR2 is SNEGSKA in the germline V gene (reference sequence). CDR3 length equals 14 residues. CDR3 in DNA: TGCAGTGCTAGAGATTCTGTGACTTACTACGAGCAGTACTTC. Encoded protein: CSARDSVTYYEQYF.

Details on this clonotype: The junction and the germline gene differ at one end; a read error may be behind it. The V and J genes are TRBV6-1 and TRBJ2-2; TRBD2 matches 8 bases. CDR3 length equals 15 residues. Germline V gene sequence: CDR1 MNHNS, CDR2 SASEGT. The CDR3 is CASSNTERETGELIF. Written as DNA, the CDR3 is TGTGCCAGCAGTAACACCGAGCGGGAGACCGGGGAGCTGATTTTT.

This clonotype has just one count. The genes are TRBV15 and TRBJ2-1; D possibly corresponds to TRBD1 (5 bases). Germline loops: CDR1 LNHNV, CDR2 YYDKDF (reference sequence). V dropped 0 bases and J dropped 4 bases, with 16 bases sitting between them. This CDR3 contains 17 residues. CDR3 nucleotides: TGTGCCACCAGCAGAGAACTGCCAGGGTTTCGTTACAATGAGCAGTTCTTC. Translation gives CATSRELPGFRYNEQFF.

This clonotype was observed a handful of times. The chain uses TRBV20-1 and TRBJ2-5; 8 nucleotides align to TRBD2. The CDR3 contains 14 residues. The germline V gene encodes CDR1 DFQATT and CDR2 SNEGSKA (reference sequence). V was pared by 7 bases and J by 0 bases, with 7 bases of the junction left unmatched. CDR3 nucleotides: TGCAGTGTCCAGAGCGGGAGCAACCAAGAGACCCAGTACTTC. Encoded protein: CSVQSGSNQETQYF.

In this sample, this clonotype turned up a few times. CDR3 in DNA: TGTGCCAGTAGTACGCCGGGACAGGGGATCGGCGGGGAGCTGTTTTTT. Its translation is CASSTPGQGIGGELFF. The chain uses TRBV19 and TRBJ2-2; 10 bases fit TRBD1. The junction had 9 bases not matched to a gene; V was cut back by 4 bases and J by 7 bases. The CDR3 spans 16 residues. The germline V gene encodes CDR1 LNHDA and CDR2 SQIVND (reference sequence).

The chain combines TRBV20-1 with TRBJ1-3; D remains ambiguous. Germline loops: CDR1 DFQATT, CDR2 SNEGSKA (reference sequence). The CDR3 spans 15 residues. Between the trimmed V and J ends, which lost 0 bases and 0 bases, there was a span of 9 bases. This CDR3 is CSARDGSSSGNTIYF. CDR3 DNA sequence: TGCAGTGCTAGAGATGGCTCGAGCTCTGGAAACACCATATATTTT.